This section outlines one TCR beta chain sequence together with its context. This clone was detected many times. The antigen it binds to is not known. Per-base quality was not reported, and no clone a single base away is much larger than it. This entry comes from a study of beta chain features in type 1 diabetes (dated by TCRdb to 2016 to 2019). Describing the broader study: No differences in mean age, gender distribution, total cell number or subset yield were found between patients and healthy donors. Across all samples, 90 million to 130 million sorted cells were examined, and cell number per subset correlated strongly with RNA yield. The study compared the TCRB repertoires of sorted circulating CD4+ T cell subsets in recently diagnosed type 1 diabetes patients with those in matched healthy donors. Regulatory and stem cell-like memory subsets were obtained from only 8 patients and roughly 8 healthy donors, while naive and central memory subsets were obtained from all 28 donors. Overall study results and their limits: A moderate but significant shortening of TCRB CDR3 length was observed in type 1 diabetes patients in all four CD4+ subsets. HLA sub-analyses involved small numbers of individuals, so any influence of HLA type on TCRB rearrangement remained unresolved. PCR might favor shorter templates, but patient and control samples were amplified and corrected together, so any skew would affect both groups equally. At VDJ recombination sites, patients with type 1 diabetes made fewer insertions and deleted more nucleotides, a pattern implying thymic rearrangement abnormalities. Because cDNA rather than genomic DNA was sequenced, highly expressing activated cells could have been over-represented, although no difference in activation and CD3 levels was found between groups. Naive, central memory and regulatory TCRB repertoires appeared more similar among patients than among healthy donors.

Each donor gave one peripheral blood draw, averaging approximately 110 mL, which was collected into heparinised tubes. A BD FACSAria II and a panel including CD45RO, CCR7, CD25, CD127, CD95 and CD27 were used to sort naive, central memory, regulatory and stem cell-like memory CD4+ T cells. Purity was above 95% for every sorted population. PBMCs were separated immediately by Lymphoprep density gradient centrifugation and were stained directly, without being cultured. So that batch effects would be minimized, each experiment stained and sorted samples in pairs, pairing one healthy donor with one patient. The entire amount of isolated RNA was reverse transcribed using the High Capacity cDNA Reverse Transcription Kit, so the sequenced TCRB transcripts were expressed ones. Deep immunoSEQ sequencing was performed on naive, central memory and regulatory T cell samples, with an average of approximately 3.9 million total reads per sample. Sorted cells were lysed in RLT buffer, and RNA was extracted using DNase-treated RNeasy Micro or Mini kits according to cell number. Each cell subset was processed separately to prevent cross-contamination, with patient and healthy donor samples processed together. The immunoSEQ multiplex PCR was used to amplify TCRB sequences from cDNA, yielding 87-bp fragments that span the CDR3 region. Amplicons were sequenced on the Illumina HiSeq platform. The source study handled its data this way. Synthetic template baselines were used to correct PCR bias computationally, reads within Hamming distance 2 were collapsed, and singletons that could not be merged were discarded. By aligning reads against IMGT, V, D and J genes, CDR3 length, and insertions or deletions at six rearrangement sites were assigned. Within each subset, clonotype counts were normalized to the number of sorted cells before true diversity and Gini coefficients were calculated with the tcR R package. The overlap coefficient, calculated on TCRB nucleotide sequences, was used to quantify repertoire sharing. TCRdb stores this immuneACCESS table with in-frame sequences only. Part of the clones is absent; in the studies checked, under half of the shortfall reflects unresolved V genes, and no reason is known for the rest. Clonal size and the V and J genes are those of that table, whereas D and trimming came from the DNA. The sample has some 300,000 clones on record, around 7.8% of them singletons. Approximately 1% of the sample is held by the ten biggest clonotypes.

Source material: central memory CD4+ T cells from blood. The source of this sequence is a young woman in good health.

The DNA sequence follows: TGTGCCAGCAGCTTAGTCGCAGGGTCGAAAAACATTCAGTACTTC. This is translated as CASSLVAGSKNIQYF. In this chain, TRBV7-9 is recombined with TRBJ2-4; the D segment could be TRBD1, given 5 matching bases. V is cut by 1 base and J by 4 bases, and the space between the germline ends is 11 bases. CDR1 SEHNR and CDR2 FQNEAQ are derived from the germline V gene (reference sequence). Inclusive of the bounding cysteine and phenylalanine, the CDR3 is 15 residues long. Only the CDR3 DNA stays, 45 bases, in frame from base 1.